This is a list of T cell receptor beta chains from one sample in a study of blood T cells in healthy people across ages. TCRdb ran MiXCR on the 5' RACE reads and lists one entry per CDR3 protein. The table shows around 850,000 distinct CDR3 sequences, with under 40% occurring only once. The sample was blood. These receptors all stem from a man between 18 and 29 years old in good health. Each CDR3 is given with its conserved first and last residue. The order of the fields is clone size, V gene, D gene, J gene, CDR3 protein, CDR3 DNA. D genes are given only for firm matches. Clone size, where shown, is once, few, many, or a class for clones that have expanded.

>-|TRBV6-6|-|TRBJ2-7
CASSDSALTGQYF
TGTGCCAGCAGTGACTCGGCCCTAACAGGGCAGTACTTC
>-|TRBV5-1|TRBD2|TRBJ2-4
CASSLGDYGQYF
TGCGCCAGCAGCTTGGGGGACTACGGGCAGTACTTC
>few|TRBV5-1|TRBD1|TRBJ2-3
CASSLGQGSATDTQYF
TGCGCCAGCAGCTTAGGACAGGGAAGCGCCACAGATACGCAGTATTTT
>many|TRBV5-1|-|TRBJ2-3
CASSLAGSGQLSTDTQYF
TGCGCCAGCAGCTTGGCCGGCAGCGGCCAACTTAGCACAGATACGCAGTATTTT
>-|TRBV2|-|TRBJ2-1
CASSDWVGLRYNEQFF
TGTGCCAGCAGTGATTGGGTGGGGCTGCGCTACAATGAGCAGTTCTTC
>-|TRBV4-1|-|TRBJ2-2
CASSHERAGNTGELFF
TGCGCCAGCAGCCATGAGCGCGCCGGGAACACCGGGGAGCTGTTTTTT
>few|TRBV12-3/TRBV12-4|TRBD1|TRBJ2-3
CASSLWGQGPDTQYF
TGTGCCAGCAGCCTGTGGGGACAGGGTCCTGATACGCAGTATTTT
>-|TRBV12-3/TRBV12-4|TRBD1|TRBJ2-2
CASSPIDRGGTGELFF
TGTGCCAGCAGCCCTATCGACAGGGGAGGAACCGGGGAGCTGTTTTTT
>-|TRBV20-1|TRBD1|TRBJ1-4
CSAPRTGNEKLFF
TGCAGTGCTCCCCGGACAGGGAATGAAAAACTGTTTTTT
>many|TRBV29-1|-|TRBJ1-2
CSVRRVSPYGYTF
TGCAGCGTTCGTCGTGTCTCACCCTATGGCTACACCTTC
>-|TRBV7-2|-|TRBJ2-4
CASSSRGTRTAYSKNIQYF
TGTGCCAGCAGCTCAAGGGGTACCAGGACAGCGTACTCCAAAAACATTCAGTACTTC
>-|TRBV6-1|-|TRBJ1-2
CASSITPGTRANYGYTF
TGTGCCAGCAGTATTACCCCCGGGACAAGAGCTAACTATGGCTACACCTTC
>-|TRBV12-3/TRBV12-4|TRBD1|TRBJ2-7
CASSGPGQGFGEQYF
TGTGCCAGCAGCGGCCCGGGACAGGGTTTCGGCGAGCAGTACTTC
>-|TRBV7-3|-|TRBJ1-4
CASREDHGEKLFF
TGTGCCAGCAGAGAGGACCATGGTGAAAAACTGTTTTTT
>-|TRBV7-2|-|TRBJ2-1
CASSLVTGDEQFF
TGTGCCAGCAGCTTAGTGACAGGCGATGAGCAGTTCTTC
>-|TRBV7-2|TRBD2|TRBJ2-3
CASSLRFSGGAGDTQYF
TGTGCCAGCAGCTTAAGGTTCAGCGGGGGGGCCGGTGATACGCAGTATTTT
>-|TRBV4-2|-|TRBJ2-3
CASSQDALYTDTQYF
TGTGCCAGCAGCCAAGACGCTCTTTACACAGATACGCAGTATTTT
>-|TRBV20-1|TRBD1|TRBJ1-5
CSARTTGGYQPQHF
TGCAGTGCTAGGACAACAGGGGGCTATCAGCCCCAGCATTTT
>-|TRBV5-6|-|TRBJ2-7
CASSSVWQNSYEQYF
TGTGCCAGCAGCTCGGTATGGCAAAACTCCTACGAGCAGTACTTC
>-|TRBV28|-|TRBJ1-6
CATCRNSPLHF
TGTGCCACTTGTCGGAATTCACCCCTCCACTTT
>-|TRBV6-5|TRBD1|TRBJ2-1
CASRIQGQGGDNEQFF
TGTGCCAGCAGAATCCAGGGACAGGGGGGAGACAATGAGCAGTTCTTC
>-|TRBV7-2|TRBD2|TRBJ2-2
CASSFGEGILTGELFF
TGTGCCAGCAGCTTTGGGGAGGGCATTCTAACCGGGGAGCTGTTTTTT